The 30 T cell receptor beta chains below all came from one sample that was sequenced in a study of OX40 agonist ivuxolimab in advanced cancers. The method was immunoSEQ multiplex PCR; TCRdb's version includes in-frame clones alone and lacks a portion of them. This table holds approximately 58,000 clones, under 90% found once. The specimen was CD4+ or CD8+ T cells sorted from blood, collected in a trial of the OX40 agonist ivuxolimab. The receptor source for this set is an adult with an advanced solid tumor such as melanoma, head and neck, liver or kidney cancer.

The chain recombines TRBV5-1 with TRBJ2-7; D perhaps matches TRBD1 (7 bases). Trimming took 1 base from V and 3 from J, leaving 11 bases between them. CDR3 length: 14 residues. Germline CDR1 reads SGHRS; CDR2 reads YFSETQ. CDR3 amino acids: CASSLQGGFYEQYF. DNA for the CDR3: TGCGCCAGCAGCTTGCAGGGGGGCTTCTACGAGCAGTACTTC. The entire variable domain, with the rest obtained from reference TRBV5-1 and TRBJ2-7, is as follows: KAGVTQTPRYLIKTRGQQVTLSCSPISGHRSVSWYQQTPGQGLQFLFEYFSETQRNKGNFPGRFSGRQFSNSRSEMNVSTLELGDSALYLCASSLQGGFYEQYFGPGTRLTVT.

For the CDR3, the DNA is TGTGCCAGCAGTTTATCGGGACACAGCTCTGGGGCCAACGTCCTGACTTTC. Protein: CASSLSGHSSGANVLTF. This chain connects TRBV27 to TRBJ2-6; a possible D gene is TRBD1 (6 bases). The V end lost 0 bases, the J end lost 0 bases, and 9 bases lay between the germline ends. Germline V gene sequence: CDR1 MNHEY, CDR2 SMNVEV (reference sequence). The CDR3 spans 17 residues.

The V call is TRBV30, the J call TRBJ2-5; no clear D. Germline V gene data show CDR1 as GTSNPN and CDR2 as SVGIG (reference sequence). CDR3 size: 14 residues. The V end was cut by 2 bases, the J end by 5 bases, with 15 bases between. DNA for the CDR3: TGTGCCTGGAGTTCATTCCGGCTATCGGAGACCCAGTACTTC. Amino acid sequence: CAWSSFRLSETQYF.

The chain carries TRBV2 and TRBJ2-3; weak D call: TRBD1 (6 bases). Germline V gene lookup returns CDR1 SNHLY and CDR2 FYNNEI. V gave up 5 bases and J gave up 0 bases, with 9 bases separating them. This CDR3 region has 14 residues. DNA of the CDR3: TGTGCCAGCAGTTGGACAGCTAGCACAGATACGCAGTATTTT. It encodes CASSWTASTDTQYF.

The CDR3 reads CASSLGIQETQYF. In nucleotides, the CDR3 is TGTGCCAGCAGCCTGGGGATCCAAGAGACCCAGTACTTC. The V gene is TRBV5-6, the J gene TRBJ2-5; D gene unclear. Germline CDR1 reads SGHDT; CDR2 reads YYEEEE. Trimming left V 4 bases short and J 1 base short, with 8 bases between. CDR3 length: 13 amino acids.

By frequency in the sample, this clone is medium-sized. The CDR3 loop reads CASSRGRNQPQHF. CDR3 DNA sequence: TGTGCCAGTTCCCGGGGGCGGAATCAGCCCCAGCATTTT. The gene calls are TRBV19 and TRBJ1-5; TRBD1 is a possible D gene (6 bases). Deletions cut 8 bases from V and 4 bases from J, with 12 bases between. The CDR3 sequence is 13 residues long. The V gene's germline CDR1 is LNHDA and CDR2 SQIVND (reference sequence).

This chain links TRBV5-1 with TRBJ1-2; no firm D call. The germline V gene encodes CDR1 SGHRS and CDR2 YFSETQ. The V and J ends lost 0 bases and 5 bases respectively, with 2 bases between them. This CDR3 comprises 11 residues. The CDR3 sequence: CASSLGYGYTF. CDR3 in DNA: TGCGCCAGCAGCTTGGGATATGGCTACACCTTC.

This clone was seen a handful of times. The V gene is TRBV15, the J gene TRBJ2-4; 10 bases are a match to TRBD1. Looked up from germline, CDR1 is LNHNV and CDR2 is YYDKDF (reference sequence). The J segment lost 0 bases and the V segment lost 1 base, leaving 3 bases of the junction unmatched. The CDR3 has 17 residues. This CDR3 reads CATSRVRQGAAKNIQYF. CDR3 bases: TGTGCCACCAGCAGAGTCCGACAGGGGGCAGCCAAAAACATTCAGTACTTC.

CDR3 protein: CASSLALSLSPLHF. The CDR3 DNA follows: TGTGCCAGCAGCTTAGCGCTCTCACTTTCACCCCTCCACTTT. The J gene is TRBJ1-6, the V gene TRBV7-9; D gene ambiguous. Trimming left V 0 bases short and J 9 bases short, with 9 bases between. The CDR3 length is 14 residues. Germline V CDR1 and CDR2: SEHNR, FQNEAQ (reference sequence).

The rearrangement uses TRBV4-3 and TRBJ1-5; D unresolved. There are 16 residues in the CDR3. Germline lookup yields CDR1 LGHNA and CDR2 YSLEER. Trimming left V 2 bases short and J 4 bases short, with 15 bases between. The CDR3 protein is CASSQSWLEWNQPQHF. The CDR3 nucleotides read TGCGCCAGCAGCCAAAGTTGGCTAGAATGGAATCAGCCCCAGCATTTT.

The chain uses TRBV30 and TRBJ1-2; TRBD1 might be the D (6 bases). Per germline, CDR1 GTSNPN and CDR2 SVGIG (reference sequence). The CDR3 contains 12 residues. V gave up 0 bases and J gave up 6 bases, with 8 bases separating them. As DNA, the CDR3 is TGTGCCTGGAGTGTCCACAGGGATGGCTACACCTTC. Its translation: CAWSVHRDGYTF. The full variable domain, completed using reference TRBV30 and TRBJ1-2, is SQTIHQWPATLVQPVGSPLSLECTVEGTSNPNLYWYRQAAGRGLQLLFYSVGIGQISSEVPQNLSASRPQDRQFILSSKKLLLSDSGFYLCAWSVHRDGYTFGSGTRLTVV.

The chain is built from TRBV6-5 and TRBJ1-2; 7 bases are shared with TRBD1. Germline CDR1 reads MNHEY; CDR2 reads SVGAGI. J was trimmed by 4 bases and V by 0 bases; bases with no gene match: 8. CDR3 size: 16 residues. The CDR3 loop reads CASSYSIARDSYGYTF. CDR3 DNA: TGTGCCAGCAGTTACTCGATCGCGCGGGACAGCTATGGCTACACCTTC.

This rearrangement joins TRBV7-2 to TRBJ1-2; 8 bases map to TRBD1. V dropped 1 base and J dropped 2; count of bases not matched to a gene: 3. Germline CDR1 and CDR2: SGHTA and FQGNSA. The CDR3 has 15 amino acids. In nucleotides, the CDR3 is TGTGCCAGCAGCTTAGTATCAGGGGGCAACTATGGCTACACCTTC. It yields the protein CASSLVSGGNYGYTF.

In its sample, this clone was seen a few times. This chain connects TRBV21-1 to TRBJ1-5. TRBV21-1 is assigned pseudogene status. The CDR3 loop spans 14 amino acids. CDR3 DNA: TGTGCCTGCTATTTTGGTCAGCCCTTTCAGCCCCAGCATTTT. Translating gives CACYFGQPFQPQHF.

The chain couples TRBV19 to TRBJ2-7; TRBD2 is a possible D gene (5 bases). The CDR3 covers 13 residues. V was shortened by 6 bases and J by 0 bases, with 9 bases between the two germline ends. Germline V gene sequence: CDR1 LNHDA, CDR2 SQIVND (reference sequence). CDR3 sequence: CASRGGTSYEQYF. The CDR3 coding sequence is TGTGCCAGTAGAGGAGGTACCTCCTACGAGCAGTACTTC.

V gene TRBV30 combines with J gene TRBJ1-5; D is possibly TRBD1 (6 bases). Trimming shortened V by 4 bases and J by 8 bases, and 15 bases separated the two germline ends. The CDR3 spans 13 residues. Germline V gene data show CDR1 as GTSNPN and CDR2 as SVGIG (reference sequence). CDR3 residues: CAWNGQSGEPQHF. CDR3 nucleotides: TGTGCCTGGAATGGACAGTCCGGGGAGCCCCAGCATTTT.

The J gene is TRBJ1-2, the V gene TRBV28; a possible D gene is TRBD1 (5 bases). Germline CDR1 reads MDHEN; CDR2 reads SYDVKM. There are 14 residues in the CDR3. Trimming left V 3 bases short and J 8 bases short, with 16 bases between. CDR3 nucleotide sequence: TGTGCCAGCAGTTTTTCAGGGACGGTTGGAGGCTACACCTTC. Translating it yields CASSFSGTVGGYTF.

This clone occurred once. The chain couples TRBV27 to TRBJ2-3, with a possible D match to TRBD2 (7 bases). There are 15 residues in the CDR3. In germline, CDR1 is MNHEY, CDR2 SMNVEV (reference sequence). Trimming removed 3 bases at V and 4 bases at J, with 14 bases between. CDR3 sequence: CASSFTWGGSDTQYF. DNA for the CDR3: TGTGCCAGCAGTTTCACTTGGGGGGGCTCAGATACGCAGTATTTT.

The chain has TRBV6-5 and TRBJ1-5; no definite D call. CDR1 and CDR2 from the germline V gene are MNHEY and SVGAGI. Trimming removed 6 bases from V and 0 bases from J, with 3 bases in between. This CDR3 region has 12 residues. CDR3 protein: CASRHSNQPQHF. For the CDR3, the DNA is TGTGCCAGCAGACATAGCAATCAGCCCCAGCATTTT.

The chain joins TRBV7-2 to TRBJ2-3; D may be TRBD1 (6 bases). The CDR3 runs to 15 residues. V was pared by 5 bases and J by 2 bases, with 14 bases between. Germline assignment: CDR1 SGHTA and CDR2 FQGNSA. CDR3 bases: TGTGCCAGCAGCGAACTCGGACAGCCCACAGATACGCAGTATTTT. It codes for CASSELGQPTDTQYF.

The J gene is TRBJ1-3, the V gene TRBV14; 7 bases match TRBD1. With 4 bases clipped from V and 0 bases from J, the junction kept 6 bases outside the gene matches. The CDR3 loop spans 16 amino acids. CDR1 and CDR2 from the germline V gene are SGHDN and FVKESK. The CDR3 DNA reads as TGTGCCAGCAGCCGGCTGGACAGGCACTCTGGAAACACCATATATTTT. It yields the protein CASSRLDRHSGNTIYF.

The rearrangement joins TRBV25-1 to TRBJ1-1, with 8 bases fitting TRBD1. This CDR3 contains 16 residues. Germline-derived CDR1 and CDR2 are MGHDK and SYGVNS. Unmatched junction bases numbered 16, after V lost 8 bases and J lost 5 bases. The CDR3 DNA reads TGTGCCAGCCGCGGGGGGGCAGGGGGCGCGGGGACTGAAGCTTTCTTT. It specifies CASRGGAGGAGTEAFF.

V is TRBV5-1 and J is TRBJ2-3; D not certain. The CDR3 has 16 amino acids. CDR1 is SGHRS and CDR2 is YFSETQ in the germline V gene. V dropped 2 bases and J dropped 0 bases, with 13 bases sitting between them. The CDR3 region has the DNA TGCGCCAGCAGCTTCGGCGTGGTCTTTAGCACAGATACGCAGTATTTT. It translates to CASSFGVVFSTDTQYF.

The J gene is TRBJ1-1, the V gene TRBV7-2; D unresolved. This CDR3 has 14 residues. Germline assignment: CDR1 SGHTA and CDR2 FQGNSA. V was pared by 0 bases and J by 1 base, with 6 bases between. The CDR3 region is CASSLAIQNTEAFF. Written as DNA, the CDR3 is TGTGCCAGCAGCTTAGCGATCCAGAACACTGAAGCTTTCTTT.

The chain recombines TRBV7-8 with TRBJ2-1; no clear D gene. Trimming removed 1 base at V and 2 bases at J, with 9 bases between. This CDR3 spans 15 amino acids. The germline CDR1 and CDR2 sequences are SGHVS and FQNEAQ. CDR3 DNA sequence: TGTGCCAGCAGCTTAGGCAGGCCTCCCTACAATGAGCAGTTCTTC. Translation gives CASSLGRPPYNEQFF. Filled out from reference TRBV7-8 and TRBJ2-1, the complete variable domain reads GAGVSQSPRYKVAKRGQDVALRCDPISGHVSLFWYQQALGQGPEFLTYFQNEAQLDKSGLPSDRFFAERPEGSVSTLKIQRTQQEDSAVYLCASSLGRPPYNEQFFGPGTRLTVL.

J is TRBJ1-2 and V is TRBV6-1, with 8 bases identical to TRBD1. The germline gives CDR1 MNHNS, CDR2 SASEGT. V shed 0 bases, J shed 5 bases, and the junction held 8 bases outside the gene matches. The CDR3 runs to 16 residues. The CDR3 loop reads CASSEAGRTGSYGYTF. The DNA of the CDR3 is TGTGCCAGCAGTGAAGCGGGGCGGACAGGGAGTTATGGCTACACCTTC.

The V and J genes are TRBV5-1 and TRBJ2-3; the match to TRBD2 covers 10 bases. The CDR3 totals 17 residues. Germline loops: CDR1 SGHRS, CDR2 YFSETQ. Unmatched junction bases numbered 10, after V lost 4 bases and J lost 2 bases. The CDR3 here is CASSLPLAGGITDTQYF. The CDR3 DNA reads TGCGCCAGCAGCCTACCCTTAGCGGGAGGAATCACAGATACGCAGTATTTT.

The gene calls are TRBV4-3 and TRBJ1-5; tentatively, D is TRBD1 (5 bases). Per germline, CDR1 LGHNA and CDR2 YSLEER. This CDR3 has 14 residues. Trimming took 1 base from V and 7 from J, leaving 11 bases between them. CDR3 nucleotide sequence: TGCGCCAGCAGCCAAGGGGCAGGGAAGCAGCCCCAGCATTTT. Protein sequence: CASSQGAGKQPQHF.

The V call is TRBV5-1, the J call TRBJ1-1; D remains ambiguous. Germline CDR1 is SGHRS and CDR2 is YFSETQ. The germline V and J ends were trimmed by 0 bases and 0 bases, with 12 bases remaining between them. The CDR3 totals 16 residues. The DNA of the CDR3 is TGCGCCAGCAGCTTGGGTCGGCTAGCTATGAACACTGAAGCTTTCTTT. Its protein is CASSLGRLAMNTEAFF.

The chain links TRBV28 to TRBJ2-7; D may be TRBD1 (6 bases). Trimming shortened V by 6 bases and J by 4 bases, and 16 bases separated the two germline ends. Germline V gives CDR1 MDHEN, CDR2 SYDVKM. This CDR3 contains 14 residues. CDR3 amino acids: CASRPGHSPYEQYF. CDR3 DNA sequence: TGTGCCAGCAGGCCGGGACACAGCCCTTACGAGCAGTACTTC.